This T cell receptor beta chain was observed in a study of blood T cell repertoires in COVID-19. Study-level information: Specimens from acute and convalescent COVID-19 originated in the United States, Italy and Spain.

Germline-derived CDR1 and CDR2 are SGHDN and FVKESK. V lost 4 bases and J 1 base, leaving 12 bases between the germline ends. CDR3 length: 15 residues. Original processing notes: Estimated nucleated cell counts came from reference gene primer amplification. Some clones are missing from TCRdb's copy, which holds only in-frame ones; the method was immunoSEQ multiplex PCR. The DNA gave D and trimming, while V, J and clone size come from that table. In the table there are over 200,000 clones, around nine tenths of which are singletons. The chain is built from TRBV14 and TRBJ2-3; the D gene is possibly TRBD2 (6 bases). The sequence came from a woman between 55 and 75 years old with acute or convalescent COVID-19. Sequenced material: peripheral blood. CDR3 DNA sequence: TGTGCCAGCAGCCTCCGGACGGGGGGCACAGATACGCAGTATTTT. This gives the protein CASSLRTGGTDTQYF.